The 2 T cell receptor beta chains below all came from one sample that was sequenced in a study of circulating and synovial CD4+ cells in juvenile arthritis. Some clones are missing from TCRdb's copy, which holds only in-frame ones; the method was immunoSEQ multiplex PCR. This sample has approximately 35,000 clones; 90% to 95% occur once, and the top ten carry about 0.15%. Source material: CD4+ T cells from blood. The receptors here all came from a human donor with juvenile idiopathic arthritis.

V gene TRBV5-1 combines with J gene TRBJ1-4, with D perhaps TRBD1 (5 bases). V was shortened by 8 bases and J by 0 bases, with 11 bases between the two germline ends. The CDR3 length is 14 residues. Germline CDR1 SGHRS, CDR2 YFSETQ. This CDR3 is CASQGSATNEKLFF. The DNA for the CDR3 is TGCGCCAGTCAGGGATCTGCAACTAATGAAAAACTGTTTTTT. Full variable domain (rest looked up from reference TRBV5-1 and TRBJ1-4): KAGVTQTPRYLIKTRGQQVTLSCSPISGHRSVSWYQQTPGQGLQFLFEYFSETQRNKGNFPGRFSGRQFSNSRSEMNVSTLELGDSALYLCASQGSATNEKLFFGSGTQLSVL.

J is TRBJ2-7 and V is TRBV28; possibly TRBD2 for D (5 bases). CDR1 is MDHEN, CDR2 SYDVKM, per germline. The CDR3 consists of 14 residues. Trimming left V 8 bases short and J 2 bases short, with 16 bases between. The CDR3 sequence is CASGGLNTPYEQYF. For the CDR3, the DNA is TGTGCCAGCGGCGGACTTAACACACCCTACGAGCAGTACTTC. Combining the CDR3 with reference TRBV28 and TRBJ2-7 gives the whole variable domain DVKVTQSSRYLVKRTGEKVFLECVQDMDHENMFWYRQDPGLGLRLIYFSYDVKMKEKGDIPEGYSVSREKKERFSLILESASTNQTSMYLCASGGLNTPYEQYFGPGTRLTVT.